This T cell receptor beta chain was documented in a study of blood T cells in healthy people across ages. RNA extraction gave at least 5.5 micrograms of total RNA per sample. Whole-study results and caveats: Diversity figures derived from one million T cells were judged to underestimate the true value. A strong correlation was found between TCR beta diversity and the percentage of naive T cells.

There are 17 residues in the CDR3. With a J-beta primer mix and a sample-barcoded 5' primer, a second PCR ran about 6 to 11 cycles. A template-switch adaptor with 12 random nucleotides tagged each cDNA molecule. One entry per CDR3 protein, called by TCRdb with MiXCR from the 5' RACE reads. This sample has about 1.1 million distinct CDR3 sequences; 35% to 40% occur once, and the top ten carry about an eighth. In the case of this clonotype: Its specificity is unknown.

This chain connects TRBV12-3 or TRBV12-4 to TRBJ2-1, with 12 bases identical to TRBD1. The DNA end lines up better with TRBJ2-7; the J call may be wrong. Sequencing input: blood. This sequence was found in a young man in good health. The CDR3 sequence: CASSLRDRGPSYNEQYF. CDR3 in DNA: TGTGCCAGCAGTTTAAGGGACAGGGGGCCCTCCTACAATGAGCAGTACTTC.